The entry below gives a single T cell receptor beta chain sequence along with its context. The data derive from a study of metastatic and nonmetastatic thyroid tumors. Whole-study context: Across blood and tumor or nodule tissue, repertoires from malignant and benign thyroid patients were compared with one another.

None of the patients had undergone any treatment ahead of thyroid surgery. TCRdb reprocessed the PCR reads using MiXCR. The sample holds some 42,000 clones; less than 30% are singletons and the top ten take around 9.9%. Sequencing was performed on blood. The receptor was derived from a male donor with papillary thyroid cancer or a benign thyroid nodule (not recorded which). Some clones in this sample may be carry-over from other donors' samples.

The CDR3 protein is CASSPAFRETQYF. CDR3 DNA sequence: TGTGCCAGCTCACCGGCGTTTCGAGAGACCCAGTACTTC. The chain recombines TRBV18 with TRBJ2-5; no firm D call. Germline V gene sequence: CDR1 KGHSH, CDR2 LQKENI. This CDR3 is built from 13 residues. V was pared by 3 bases and J by 4 bases, with 9 bases between.